Listed here are 30 T cell receptor beta chains from one sample, sequenced in a study of regulatory dendritic cells for organ transplantation. Using immunoSEQ multiplex PCR, the repertoire was profiled, and TCRdb retains in-frame clones only, with some absent. The table lists about 12,000 clones, 79% of them singletons, with around 1% in the top ten. Their cognate antigens are unknown. Sorted T cells were CFSE-labeled and cultured more than 4 days with allogeneic regulatory or mature dendritic cells at 1:10. The sample comprised naive CD8+ T cells from blood cultured with regulatory dendritic cells. Subset noted: CD45RA+ naive T cells. All receptors derive from a human donor in good health.

The rearrangement joins TRBV7-9 to TRBJ1-6; D might be TRBD1 (6 bases). Germline CDR1 is SEHNR and CDR2 is FQNEAQ (reference sequence). The CDR3 contains 14 residues. The V and J ends lost 4 bases and 6 bases respectively, with 10 bases between them. CDR3 bases: TGTGCCAGCAGCTCTACAGGGAGTAATTCACCCCTCCACTTT. It specifies CASSSTGSNSPLHF.

The chain joins TRBV7-9 to TRBJ1-1, with D perhaps TRBD1 (6 bases). Germline CDR1 reads SEHNR; CDR2 reads FQNEAQ (reference sequence). The CDR3 extends over 15 amino acids. The V end lost 5 bases, the J end lost 5 bases, and 18 bases lay between the germline ends. The CDR3 DNA reads TGTGCCAGCAGCCTCCTACAGGGATCGGGGACTGAAGCTTTCTTT. It encodes CASSLLQGSGTEAFF.

This clone came up a few times. V is TRBV13 and J is TRBJ2-1; 11 bases match TRBD1. The CDR3 sequence is 14 residues long. The J segment lost 8 bases and the V segment lost 8 bases, leaving 8 bases of the junction unmatched. Germline CDR1 reads PRHDT; CDR2 reads FYEKMQ (reference sequence). The CDR3 spells CASGRDRGYYEQFF. CDR3 coding DNA: TGTGCCAGCGGCCGGGACAGGGGGTACTATGAGCAGTTCTTC.

This chain connects TRBV11-3 to TRBJ2-1, with D maybe TRBD2 (6 bases). V lost 0 bases and J lost 7, with 13 bases in between. Looked up from germline, CDR1 is SGHNT and CDR2 is YENEEA. The CDR3 spans 15 residues. The CDR3 DNA follows: TGTGCCAGCAGCTTAGACGGCGGGGCGGCAAATGAGCAGTTCTTC. Amino acid sequence: CASSLDGGAANEQFF.

The CDR3 sequence: CASSQGVGGSGNTIYF. The DNA of the CDR3 is TGCGCCAGCAGCCAAGGTGTAGGGGGTTCTGGAAACACCATATATTTT. This chain connects TRBV4-3 to TRBJ1-3; D possibly corresponds to TRBD1 (6 bases). CDR1 is LGHNA and CDR2 is YSLEER in the germline V gene. The V end lost 1 base, the J end lost 1 base, and 11 bases lay between the germline ends. CDR3 length equals 16 residues.

The chain joins TRBV5-4 to TRBJ1-5; D uncertain. V lost 0 bases and J lost 7, with 8 bases in between. Germline V lookup: CDR1 SGHNT, CDR2 YYREEE (reference sequence). This CDR3 is 13 amino acids long. CDR3 protein: CASSLGERQPQHF. The CDR3, as DNA: TGTGCCAGCAGCTTGGGGGAGCGGCAGCCCCAGCATTTT.

J is TRBJ2-2 and V is TRBV9, with D maybe TRBD2 (5 bases). From germline, CDR1 is SGDLS and CDR2 YYNGEE. The length of the CDR3 is 16 residues. The germline V and J ends were trimmed by 0 bases and 2 bases, with 11 bases remaining between them. The CDR3 here is CASSVEREANTGELFF. CDR3 DNA: TGTGCCAGCAGCGTAGAGAGGGAAGCAAACACCGGGGAGCTGTTTTTT.

In this sample, this clone turned up a few times. This chain links TRBV27 with TRBJ1-5; a possible D gene is TRBD1 (5 bases). The CDR3 contains 14 residues. Per germline, CDR1 MNHEY and CDR2 SMNVEV (reference sequence). Trimming took off 5 bases at V and 6 bases at J, with 14 bases between the two ends. CDR3 sequence reads: CASSPSGPAQPQHF. DNA for the CDR3: TGTGCCAGCAGTCCCTCAGGGCCGGCTCAGCCCCAGCATTTT.

The chain uses TRBV10-1 and TRBJ2-1; D is possibly TRBD1 (5 bases). The CDR3 covers 16 residues. Trimming stripped 3 bases from V and 1 base from J, with 13 bases between. Germline CDR1 and CDR2: WNHNN and SYGVQD (reference sequence). CDR3 coding DNA: TGCGCCAGCAGTGACCTGACAGAGACTTCCTACAATGAGCAGTTCTTC. Protein sequence: CASSDLTETSYNEQFF.

In this sample, this clone turned up once. This chain links TRBV6-1 with TRBJ1-5; D may be TRBD1 (6 bases). Germline V gene lookup returns CDR1 MNHNS and CDR2 SASEGT. Trimming pared 5 bases from V and 7 bases from J, leaving 18 bases between. This CDR3 spans 15 amino acids. CDR3 in amino acids: CASSKQHQGIQPQHF. The DNA for the CDR3 is TGTGCCAGCAGTAAACAGCACCAGGGGATCCAGCCCCAGCATTTT.

This clone was detected only a few times. V and J are TRBV9 and TRBJ1-1; a weak D match, TRBD1 (5 bases). The CDR3 is 17 amino acids. V was cut by 0 bases and J by 0 bases, with 15 bases left in between. CDR1 SGDLS and CDR2 YYNGEE come from the germline V gene. The CDR3 nucleotides read TGTGCCAGCAGCGTAGGACGGGGGGAAGGTATGAACACTGAAGCTTTCTTT. It codes for CASSVGRGEGMNTEAFF.

The table lists this clone with a count of one. In DNA form, the CDR3 reads TGTGCCATCAGGGCAGAAGACTTAGGGGGTCAGCCCCAGCATTTT. This codes for CAIRAEDLGGQPQHF. This chain connects TRBV10-3 to TRBJ1-5; D might be TRBD1 (6 bases). The CDR3 sequence is 15 residues long. V shed 6 bases and J shed 6 bases, with 18 bases lying between them. Germline values: CDR1 ENHRY, CDR2 SYGVKD.

The rearrangement links TRBV14 to TRBJ2-2; D is perhaps TRBD1 (6 bases). Trimming removed 6 bases from V and 6 bases from J, with 17 bases in between. The CDR3 is 15 residues long. In germline, CDR1 is SGHDN, CDR2 FVKESK. The CDR3 spells CASSPQGFVAGELFF. As DNA, the CDR3 is TGTGCCAGCAGTCCCCAGGGGTTCGTTGCCGGGGAGCTGTTTTTT.

This chain uses TRBV27 with TRBJ2-3, with D unresolved. Germline V CDR1 and CDR2: MNHEY, SMNVEV (reference sequence). V lost 10 bases and J 0 bases, leaving 26 bases between the germline ends. There are 18 residues in the CDR3. The CDR3 DNA reads TGTGCCATTCCATCCCCTCGTGTTAACGACACTAGCACAGATACGCAGTATTTT. Residues: CAIPSPRVNDTSTDTQYF.

The V and J genes are TRBV6-4 and TRBJ2-7, with D uncertain. The CDR3 sequence is 13 residues long. The germline gives CDR1 MRHNA, CDR2 SNTAGT. Trimming shortened V by 2 bases and J by 5 bases, and 10 bases separated the two germline ends. In DNA, the CDR3 is TGTGCCAGCAGTGACGGCTTAACCAACGAGCAGTACTTC. Amino acids: CASSDGLTNEQYF.

The chain uses TRBV6-5 and TRBJ2-7; the match to TRBD2 covers 8 bases. The V and J ends lost 2 bases and 5 bases, in that order; junction bases with no gene match: 8. Germline values: CDR1 MNHEY, CDR2 SVGAGI. The CDR3 spans 15 residues. CDR3 DNA: TGTGCCAGCAGTTACGCAAGGACTAGCACCCACGAGCAGTACTTC. It encodes CASSYARTSTHEQYF.

This chain uses TRBV7-6 with TRBJ2-7; D unresolved. CDR1 and CDR2 from the germline V gene are SGHVS and FNYEAQ. The CDR3 covers 14 residues. Trimming removed 3 bases at V and 5 bases at J, with 14 bases between. The CDR3 DNA follows: TGTGCCAGCAGCTTGTCGCCCCAACAAAACGAGCAGTACTTC. Its protein is CASSLSPQQNEQYF.

The chain employs TRBV2 and TRBJ2-1, with 10 bases aligning to TRBD2. The V and J ends lost 6 bases and 4 bases, in that order; junction bases with no gene match: 6. The CDR3 sequence is 15 residues long. Germline V gives CDR1 SNHLY, CDR2 FYNNEI. CDR3 amino acids: CASRISGGSYNEQFF. In DNA form, the CDR3 reads TGTGCCAGCAGGATTAGCGGGGGGTCTTACAATGAGCAGTTCTTC.

The sample holds a few counts of this clone. The rearrangement uses TRBV28 and TRBJ1-6, with D perhaps TRBD1 (5 bases). Trimming removed 6 bases from V and 7 bases from J, with 13 bases in between. This CDR3 has 14 residues. From germline, CDR1 is MDHEN and CDR2 SYDVKM. The CDR3 protein is CASSPAGRNSPLHF. The CDR3 nucleotides are TGTGCCAGCAGCCCCGCAGGGCGAAATTCACCCCTCCACTTT.

The V call is TRBV19, the J call TRBJ1-5, with D hard to call. The CDR3 sequence is 13 residues long. CDR1 is LNHDA and CDR2 is SQIVND in the germline V gene (reference sequence). The germline V and J ends were trimmed by 5 bases and 4 bases, with 9 bases remaining between them. CDR3 DNA sequence: TGTGCCAGTAGTGCCGGGGATAATCAGCCCCAGCATTTT. Translation gives CASSAGDNQPQHF.

This chain joins TRBV2 and TRBJ2-3; D is uncertain. CDR1 SNHLY and CDR2 FYNNEI come from the germline V gene. The CDR3 extends over 14 amino acids. Trimming pared 11 bases from V and 5 bases from J, leaving 20 bases between. For the CDR3, the DNA is TGTGCCTCCTTGAGGCGGCCCCAAGGAGATACGCAGTATTTT. As protein: CASLRRPQGDTQYF.

The V and J genes are TRBV4-1 and TRBJ2-2; 7 bases map to TRBD2. The CDR3 has 19 residues. J lost 7 bases, V lost 2 bases, and 19 bases had no gene match. Germline CDR1 MGHRA, CDR2 YSYEKL. The CDR3 region is CASSQSPGLVAGSDGELFF. The CDR3 DNA sequence: TGCGCCAGCAGCCAAAGCCCGGGGTTGGTAGCGGGTAGCGACGGGGAGCTGTTTTTT.

CDR3 residues: CASSLTSGGYNEQFF. The CDR3 DNA reads TGTGCCAGCAGTCTTACTAGCGGGGGCTACAATGAGCAGTTCTTC. This chain connects TRBV27 to TRBJ2-1, with 11 bases fitting TRBD2. V lost 5 bases and J lost 3; bases outside the gene matches: 3. Germline CDR1 and CDR2: MNHEY and SMNVEV (reference sequence). This CDR3 comprises 15 residues.

The chain links TRBV4-2 to TRBJ2-2; 8 positions agree with TRBD1. After removal of 2 bases from V and 7 bases from J, the junction contained 3 bases not matched to a gene. Germline assignment: CDR1 LGHNA and CDR2 YNFKEQ. The CDR3 sequence is 14 residues long. The CDR3 sequence: CASSQQGAGGELFF. For the CDR3, the DNA is TGTGCCAGCAGCCAACAGGGGGCAGGCGGGGAGCTGTTTTTT.

V gene TRBV4-3 combines with J gene TRBJ1-3; D gene uncertain. Germline V CDR1 and CDR2: LGHNA, YSLEER. Trimming took 0 bases from V and 0 from J, leaving 12 bases between them. This CDR3 has 17 amino acids. CDR3: CASSQDEARSSGNTIYF. The CDR3 coding sequence is TGCGCCAGCAGCCAAGATGAGGCGAGGAGCTCTGGAAACACCATATATTTT.

V and J are TRBV5-6 and TRBJ2-7; the match to TRBD2 covers 7 bases. CDR3 length: 15 residues. The V and J ends lost 3 bases and 3 bases, in that order; junction bases with no gene match: 9. Per the germline V gene, CDR1 is SGHDT and CDR2 is YYEEEE. The CDR3 region is CASSSIGGGFYEQYF. The CDR3 DNA reads as TGTGCCAGCAGCTCCATTGGGGGAGGGTTCTACGAGCAGTACTTC.

About this clone itself: In the same sample, other DNA sequences code for this CDR3. The chain couples TRBV4-1 to TRBJ1-5; D ambiguous. Trimming cost V 0 bases and J 4 bases, with 10 bases left between them. CDR3 length: 15 amino acids. From germline, CDR1 is MGHRA and CDR2 YSYEKL. The CDR3 here is CASSQDPGLNQPQHF. Written as DNA, the CDR3 is TGCGCCAGCAGCCAAGATCCCGGACTGAATCAGCCCCAGCATTTT.

The chain joins TRBV10-2 to TRBJ2-1; 11 nucleotides match TRBD2. Trimming took 5 bases from V and 7 from J; bases not matched to a gene: 7. The CDR3 length is 15 residues. The germline gives CDR1 WSHSY, CDR2 SAAADI. CDR3 amino acids: CASSFSSGGPNEQFF. CDR3 DNA sequence: TGCGCCAGCAGTTTCTCTAGCGGGGGGCCAAATGAGCAGTTCTTC.

The chain is built from TRBV5-4 and TRBJ2-2; a weak D match, TRBD2 (6 bases). The CDR3 runs 14 residues. Trimming took off 4 bases at V and 1 base at J, with 8 bases between the two ends. In germline, CDR1 is SGHNT, CDR2 YYREEE (reference sequence). The CDR3 DNA is TGTGCCAGCAGCCAGGGACTGAACACCGGGGAGCTGTTTTTT. This codes for CASSQGLNTGELFF.

This sequence joins TRBV4-2 and TRBJ2-7; D is undetermined. The CDR3 extends over 14 amino acids. Germline CDR1 LGHNA, CDR2 YNFKEQ. Trimming took 0 bases from V and 4 from J, leaving 10 bases between them. The DNA of the CDR3 is TGTGCCAGCAGCCAAGAGAGACACAAATACGAGCAGTACTTC. Amino acids: CASSQERHKYEQYF.